These 3 T cell receptor beta chains came from one sample sequenced in a study of graft-versus-host responses after intestinal transplantation. Sequencing used immunoSEQ multiplex PCR; TCRdb keeps in-frame clones, though not all of them. Of tens of thousands of clones listed, 80% to 90% are singletons. These receptors' targets are unknown. Specimen: unstimulated CD8+ T cells sorted from spleen or lymph node cells, collected before intestinal transplant. The receptors here all came from a human donor who received an intestinal transplant.

CDR3 sequence reads: CASSTLAGGPTDTQYF. The CDR3 nucleotides are TGTGCCAGCAGCACCCTAGCGGGGGGACCAACAGATACGCAGTATTTT. The chain couples TRBV7-6 to TRBJ2-3; 11 bases fit TRBD2. CDR1 and CDR2 from the germline V gene are SGHVS and FNYEAQ. Trimming at V came to 5 bases and at J to 3 bases, leaving 7 bases not matched to a gene. This CDR3 region has 16 residues.

The chain uses TRBV28 and TRBJ2-7; the D gene is possibly TRBD2 (6 bases). Germline V gene sequence: CDR1 MDHEN, CDR2 SYDVKM. The length of the CDR3 is 14 residues. Trimming shortened V by 3 bases and J by 0 bases, and 9 bases separated the two germline ends. This CDR3 reads CASSFAGSSYEQYF. For the CDR3, the DNA is TGTGCCAGCAGTTTCGCGGGGAGCTCCTACGAGCAGTACTTC.

This clone appeared a few times. The chain links TRBV6-4 to TRBJ2-3, with D possibly being TRBD2 (6 bases). The V and J ends lost 5 bases and 4 bases respectively, with 13 bases between them. The germline V gene has CDR1 MRHNA and CDR2 SNTAGT. The CDR3 runs to 14 residues. The CDR3 reads CASSPSTGADTQYF. The CDR3 DNA follows: TGTGCCAGCAGTCCCTCGACGGGGGCAGATACGCAGTATTTT.